These T cell receptor beta chains were read from a single sample in a study of blood T cell repertoires in COVID-19. Generated by immunoSEQ multiplex PCR, the TCRdb table keeps only in-frame clones and is missing some. This table has roughly 23,000 clones, about 90% appearing once. Sequenced input: peripheral blood. These receptors originate from a woman older than 75 with active COVID-19. The CDR3 runs from the conserved cysteine through the conserved F or W. The order of the fields is D gene, V gene, J gene, clone size, CDR3 length, CDR3 protein, CDR3 DNA. A D gene is named only where the DNA matches it firmly. A clone size is listed for some rows: how often the clone was seen (once, few, many), or a class if it is expanded.

.	TRBV27	TRBJ2-2	.	18	CASSLFPLQTGNTGQLFF	TGTGCCAGCAGTTTATTTCCTCTCCAGACAGGAAACACCGGGCAGCTGTTTTTT
.	TRBV14	TRBJ2-2	.	12	CATAGSPGELFF	TGTGCCACCGCAGGTTCCCCCGGGGAGCTGTTTTTT
TRBD1	TRBV28	TRBJ1-4	.	14	CASSFGPTGGKLFF	TGTGCCAGCAGTTTCGGACCGACAGGGGGGAAACTGTTTTTT
TRBD2	TRBV4-1	TRBJ2-1	.	17	CASSQDGRGGTNNEQFF	TGCGCCAGCAGCCAAGATGGTCGGGGGGGCACGAACAATGAGCAGTTCTTC
TRBD1	TRBV10-3	TRBJ2-2	.	15	CAISGQQGAGGELFF	TGTGCCATCAGTGGACAACAGGGGGCTGGCGGGGAGCTGTTTTTT
TRBD2	TRBV7-3	TRBJ2-1	.	16	CASSPWGGGAEGEQFF	TGTGCCAGCAGCCCCTGGGGCGGGGGGGCCGAGGGTGAGCAGTTCTTC
.	TRBV6-5	TRBJ2-2	.	15	CASRRDFPNTGELFF	TGTGCCAGCAGGAGGGACTTTCCGAACACCGGGGAGCTGTTTTTT
.	TRBV7-2	TRBJ1-4	once	14	CASSPAGTNEKLFF	TGTGCCAGCAGCCCAGCGGGCACTAATGAAAAACTGTTTTTT
TRBD2	TRBV4-2	TRBJ2-7	once	15	CASSISGGSSYEQYF	TGTGCCAGCAGCATTAGCGGGGGGAGCTCCTACGAGCAGTACTTC
TRBD2	TRBV7-2	TRBJ2-7	.	15	CASSLEAGGRDEQYF	TGTGCCAGCAGCTTAGAAGCGGGGGGGCGGGACGAGCAGTACTTC
.	TRBV9	TRBJ2-3	.	15	CASSKIQGHTDTQYF	TGTGCCAGCAGCAAAATCCAGGGGCACACAGATACGCAGTATTTT
TRBD1	TRBV25-1	TRBJ2-7	.	14	CASSEPGQPYEQYF	TGTGCCAGCAGTGAACCGGGACAGCCCTACGAGCAGTACTTC
TRBD2	TRBV11-2	TRBJ2-2	.	17	CASSLEAGGPNTGELFF	TGTGCCAGCAGCTTAGAAGCGGGGGGTCCCAACACCGGGGAGCTGTTTTTT
.	TRBV9	TRBJ2-5	once	14	CASSVGRSQETQYF	TGTGCCAGCAGCGTAGGACGGAGCCAAGAGACCCAGTACTTC
TRBD1	TRBV3-1/TRBV3-2	TRBJ1-4	once	13	CASSHRGNEKLFF	TGTGCCAGCAGCCACAGGGGGAATGAAAAACTGTTTTTT
.	TRBV2	TRBJ1-1	.	16	CASSALEEGTNTEAFF	TGTGCCAGCAGTGCCCTGGAGGAGGGGACCAACACTGAAGCTTTCTTT
.	TRBV11-1	TRBJ2-1	.	15	CASSRVGQGNNEQFF	TGTGCCAGCAGCCGAGTCGGGCAGGGAAACAATGAGCAGTTCTTC
.	TRBV27	TRBJ2-7	.	13	CASSPRSSYEQYF	TGTGCCAGCAGTCCAAGGAGCTCCTACGAGCAGTACTTC
.	TRBV30	TRBJ2-7	.	12	CAWRKTRVEQYF	TGTGCCTGGAGGAAAACTCGTGTCGAGCAGTACTTC
TRBD1	TRBV29-1	TRBJ1-1	.	17	CTGTPHGTGGKNTEAFF	TGCACCGGAACTCCCCACGGGACAGGAGGGAAAAACACTGAAGCTTTCTTT
TRBD1	TRBV19	TRBJ1-5	.	15	CASIDSRQGYQPQHF	TGTGCCAGTATAGACTCGAGACAGGGTTATCAGCCCCAGCATTTT
.	TRBV18	TRBJ2-2	once	13	CASSPSNTGELFF	TGTGCCAGCTCACCCTCGAACACCGGGGAGCTGTTTTTT
TRBD2	TRBV11-2	TRBJ2-1	.	13	CASTQAGYNEQFF	TGTGCCAGCACCCAAGCGGGGTACAATGAGCAGTTCTTC
.	TRBV30	TRBJ1-1	once	13	CAWSRGPVTEAFF	TGTGCCTGGAGCCGAGGGCCAGTCACTGAAGCTTTCTTT
.	TRBV12-3/TRBV12-4	TRBJ1-2	.	12	CASSLQTGAYTF	TGTGCCAGCAGTTTACAGACAGGAGCGTACACCTTC
TRBD1	TRBV7-2	TRBJ1-2	.	17	CASSFNELVGQGDGYTF	TGTGCCAGCAGCTTTAACGAACTTGTCGGACAGGGGGATGGCTACACCTTC
TRBD2	TRBV29-1	TRBJ2-5	.	15	CSVDISLAVKETQYF	TGCAGCGTTGATATTAGTCTAGCGGTGAAAGAGACCCAGTACTTC
.	TRBV4-3	TRBJ2-7	.	16	CASSPQAGQESYEQYF	TGCGCCAGCAGCCCCCAAGCGGGACAGGAGTCCTACGAGCAGTACTTC
.	TRBV4-1	TRBJ2-3	.	14	CASSQAVGTDTQYF	TGCGCCAGCAGCCAAGCCGTTGGCACAGATACGCAGTATTTT
.	TRBV14	TRBJ1-3	.	15	CASSPRVAGGNTIYF	TGTGCCAGCAGCCCCAGAGTCGCAGGGGGAAACACCATATATTTT
TRBD2	TRBV4-3	TRBJ2-2	.	18	CASSQEDGGGASTGELFF	TGCGCCAGCAGCCAAGAGGATGGCGGGGGGGCGAGCACCGGGGAGCTGTTTTTT
TRBD1	TRBV19	TRBJ1-3	.	15	CASTDRERSGNTIYF	TGTGCCAGTACTGACAGGGAACGATCTGGAAACACCATATATTTT
.	TRBV6-6	TRBJ2-5	.	13	CASSRRGGETQYF	TGTGCCAGCAGCCGTAGGGGCGGAGAGACCCAGTACTTC
TRBD1	TRBV9	TRBJ1-2	.	15	CASSARGQGHYGYTF	TGTGCCAGCAGCGCGCGGGGACAGGGACACTATGGCTACACCTTC
TRBD1	TRBV11-2	TRBJ1-1	.	14	CASSLRTGYAEAFF	TGTGCCAGCAGCTTACGGACAGGTTACGCTGAAGCTTTCTTT
TRBD2	TRBV7-2	TRBJ2-3	.	18	CASSLDGLAGASTDTQYF	TGTGCCAGCAGCTTAGATGGACTAGCGGGGGCTAGCACAGATACGCAGTATTTT
TRBD1	TRBV7-9	TRBJ2-7	.	15	CASTSATGMRGEQYF	TGTGCCAGCACTTCCGCGACAGGGATGAGGGGGGAGCAGTACTTC
TRBD1	TRBV19	TRBJ2-5	.	14	CASSGQGVGETQYF	TGTGCCAGTAGTGGGCAGGGGGTTGGAGAGACCCAGTACTTC
TRBD1	TRBV30	TRBJ1-2	few	16	CAWSVGRGRRNYGYTF	TGTGCCTGGAGTGTAGGCAGGGGGCGCAGAAACTATGGCTACACCTTC
.	TRBV4-3	TRBJ1-4	once	13	CASSPMGGEKLFF	TGCGCCAGCAGCCCAATGGGAGGTGAAAAACTGTTTTTT
.	TRBV21-1	TRBJ1-1	.	15	CASSKVGPGQTEAFF	TGTGCCAGCAGCAAGGTAGGGCCAGGGCAGACTGAAGCTTTCTTT
TRBD1	TRBV5-1	TRBJ1-1	.	14	CASAGGARGTEAFF	TGCGCCAGCGCAGGGGGCGCAAGGGGCACTGAAGCTTTCTTT
.	TRBV9	TRBJ2-7	.	14	CASSPRTSPYEQYF	TGTGCCAGCAGCCCCAGGACTTCTCCCTACGAGCAGTACTTC
TRBD1	TRBV11-2	TRBJ2-7	.	15	CASSLGTGYPYEQYF	TGTGCCAGCAGCTTAGGGACAGGGTACCCCTACGAGCAGTACTTC
TRBD1	TRBV20-1	TRBJ1-1	few	15	CSASKRTGRTTEAFF	TGCAGTGCTAGTAAACGGACAGGGAGGACCACTGAAGCTTTCTTT
TRBD2	TRBV18	TRBJ2-5	.	17	CASSPPTQAGGRETQYF	TGTGCCAGCTCACCACCCACCCAAGCGGGGGGCAGGGAGACCCAGTACTTC
TRBD1	TRBV30	TRBJ1-6	.	16	CAWSVRGQEYNSPLHF	TGTGCCTGGAGTGTGCGGGGACAGGAATATAATTCACCCCTCCACTTT
TRBD1	TRBV19	TRBJ2-3	few	15	CASRAGTGRTDTQYF	TGTGCCAGTAGAGCCGGGACAGGGAGAACAGATACGCAGTATTTT
.	TRBV5-1	TRBJ2-2	.	15	CASSLRQANTGELFF	TGCGCCAGCAGCTTGCGACAGGCGAACACCGGGGAGCTGTTTTTT
TRBD2	TRBV5-8	TRBJ2-1	.	14	CASSLTSGHNEQFF	TGTGCCAGCAGCTTGACTAGCGGACACAATGAGCAGTTCTTC
TRBD2	TRBV10-1	TRBJ2-1	.	15	CASSGLAVSYNEQFF	TGCGCCAGCAGTGGACTAGCGGTTTCCTACAATGAGCAGTTCTTC
.	TRBV27	TRBJ1-1	.	12	CASSSENTEAFF	TGTGCCAGCAGTTCAGAAAACACTGAAGCTTTCTTT
TRBD1	TRBV5-1	TRBJ2-7	.	18	CASSLGPGTGELSYEQYF	TGCGCCAGCAGCTTGGGTCCCGGGACAGGGGAACTCAGCTACGAGCAGTACTTC
.	TRBV9	TRBJ2-7	.	16	CASSDPRGDSSYEQYF	TGTGCCAGCAGCGATCCGAGGGGGGACAGCTCCTACGAGCAGTACTTC
.	TRBV6-6	TRBJ1-1	.	16	CASSYLSPGQNTEAFF	TGTGCCAGCAGTTACCTAAGCCCGGGACAGAACACTGAAGCTTTCTTT
TRBD1	TRBV7-8	TRBJ2-5	once	13	CASSTGTEETQYF	TGTGCCAGCAGCACCGGGACAGAAGAGACCCAGTACTTC
.	TRBV5-1	TRBJ2-2	.	15	CASSADTVNTGELFF	TGCGCCAGCAGCGCGGACACTGTGAACACCGGGGAGCTGTTTTTT
.	TRBV30	TRBJ1-2	once	15	CAWSVMLGGGYGYTF	TGTGCCTGGAGTGTAATGCTGGGGGGAGGCTATGGCTACACCTTC
TRBD2	TRBV3-1/TRBV3-2	TRBJ2-7	.	14	CASSHRLAIREQYF	TGTGCCAGCAGCCATAGACTAGCTATCAGGGAGCAGTACTTC